These 10 T cell receptor beta chains originate from one sample sequenced in a study of regulatory T cells in long-lasting Graves disease. The authors built TCR beta libraries using iRepertoire HTBI primers and Arm-PCR of CDR3 regions. TCRdb called the multiplex PCR reads again in MiXCR, with one record for every CDR3 protein. Here the sample spans 580,000 or so distinct CDR3 sequences, about 15% being singletons. Documented time point: newly diagnosed GD, antithyroid drugs for less than 3 months. Construction of the TCR library relied on RNA isolated from PBMCs. These data were likewise used in another study, on T cells in Graves' hyperthyroidism and ophthalmopathy.

Sequences were derived from peripheral blood mononuclear cells (PBMCs), sampled at new diagnosis, from a patient treated with antithyroid drugs. The receptors here all came from a man between 18 and 35 years old with Graves disease.

V usage is TRBV27 and J usage is TRBJ1-5, with D unresolved. The CDR3 loop spans 13 amino acids. In germline, CDR1 is MNHEY, CDR2 SMNVEV (reference sequence). V was shortened by 6 bases and J by 4 bases, with 10 bases between the two germline ends. CDR3 amino acids: CASRGFGNQPQHF. The CDR3 DNA reads as TGTGCCAGCAGGGGGTTTGGTAATCAGCCCCAGCATTTT.

The rearrangement links TRBV6-5 to TRBJ2-1; 10 bases match TRBD2. Germline CDR1 is MNHEY and CDR2 is SVGAGI. V trimming: 6 bases; J trimming: 6 bases; junction bases outside the gene matches: 8. The CDR3 is 15 amino acids. CDR3 nucleotides: TGTGCCAGCAGCTACGGACTAGCGGCATCCAATGAGCAGTTCTTC. Translating it yields CASSYGLAASNEQFF.

The chain recombines TRBV10-3 with TRBJ1-2, with D possibly matching TRBD1 (6 bases). Germline CDR1 and CDR2: ENHRY and SYGVKD. The ends were cut back, 6 bases at V and 8 bases at J, with 25 bases in the middle. The CDR3 is 16 residues long. This CDR3 is CAISRDGPDRTKGYTF. CDR3 sequence (DNA): TGTGCCATCAGCCGGGACGGACCAGACAGGACTAAAGGCTACACCTTC.

This clonotype was detected many times. This chain links TRBV12-3 or TRBV12-4 with TRBJ1-1; D gene uncertain. CDR3 length equals 14 residues. The germline V and J ends were trimmed by 5 bases and 2 bases, with 12 bases remaining between them. In nucleotides, the CDR3 is TGTGCCAGCAGTGTACACGGATTCAACACTGAAGCTTTCTTT. It yields the protein CASSVHGFNTEAFF.

This chain uses TRBV9 with TRBJ2-5; 7 nucleotides align to TRBD2. The CDR3 is 15 amino acids. Germline loops: CDR1 SGDLS, CDR2 YYNGEE. V lost 0 bases and J lost 2; bases outside the gene matches: 4. CDR3 in amino acids: CASSVEGLPQETQYF. CDR3 bases: TGTGCCAGCAGCGTAGAGGGACTACCACAAGAGACCCAGTACTTC.

The gene calls are TRBV10-1 and TRBJ2-1, with D perhaps TRBD1 or TRBD2 (6 bases each). CDR3 length: 15 amino acids. The germline V gene has CDR1 WNHNN and CDR2 SYGVQD (reference sequence). V lost 3 bases and J lost 5, with 14 bases in between. The CDR3 spells CASSDSARGDNEQFF. The CDR3 nucleotides read TGCGCCAGCAGTGACTCGGCTAGGGGGGACAATGAGCAGTTCTTC.

This clonotype has just one count. With a much larger clone just one base away, this may be a read error. The chain recombines TRBV7-9 with TRBJ2-3; D ambiguous. The CDR3 is 13 residues long. Trimming removed 4 bases from V and 8 bases from J, with 13 bases in between. The germline CDR1 and CDR2 sequences are SEHNR and FQNEAQ (reference sequence). In DNA form, the CDR3 reads TGTGCCAGCAGCTCGCTCGGACGGGTTACGCAGTATTTT. Amino acid sequence: CASSSLGRVTQYF.

This clonotype was counted at least ten times. This sequence joins TRBV11-2 and TRBJ2-7; D unresolved. Germline V gene data show CDR1 as SGHAT and CDR2 as FQNNGV. The CDR3 runs to 13 residues. V was trimmed by 1 base and J by 7 bases, leaving 11 bases between them. Here the CDR3 reads CASSLGRGWEQYF. The CDR3 DNA follows: TGTGCCAGCAGCTTAGGGCGAGGCTGGGAGCAGTACTTC.

V gene TRBV2 combines with J gene TRBJ1-5; D perhaps matches TRBD1 (6 bases). Per the germline V gene, CDR1 is SNHLY and CDR2 is FYNNEI. Trimming stripped 4 bases from V and 4 bases from J, with 14 bases between. This CDR3 has 15 amino acids. For the CDR3, the DNA is TGTGCCAGCAGTGTTACCGGGACAAAAAATCAGCCCCAGCATTTT. Translation gives CASSVTGTKNQPQHF. The full variable domain, rest sourced from reference TRBV2 and TRBJ1-5, is EPEVTQTPSHQVTQMGQEVILRCVPISNHLYFYWYRQILGQKVEFLVSFYNNEISEKSEIFDDQFSVERPDGSNFTLKIRSTKLEDSAMYFCASSVTGTKNQPQHFGDGTRLSIL.

The chain is built from TRBV9 and TRBJ2-2, with 8 bases matching TRBD2. Germline CDR1 SGDLS, CDR2 YYNGEE. The V gene end was trimmed by 0 bases and the J gene end by 5 bases; junction bases not matched to a gene: 9. The CDR3 length is 17 residues. The CDR3 reads CASSVGLIAGNTGELFF. CDR3 nucleotide sequence: TGTGCCAGCAGCGTAGGTCTAATAGCGGGAAATACCGGGGAGCTGTTTTTT.